This TCR beta chain originates from a study of CD4 T cells in relation to SARS-CoV-2 and coronaviruses. Study-level results: Compared with monoreactive clones, crossreactive clones showed significantly weaker SARS-CoV-2 expansion.

V was pared by 4 bases and J by 7 bases, with 7 bases of the junction left unmatched. CDR1 SGHRS and CDR2 YFSETQ come from the germline V gene. The CDR3 runs 15 residues. The table came from immunoSEQ multiplex PCR; TCRdb's copy has only in-frame clones and leaves some out. Of 35,000 to 40,000 clones in the sample, approximately 88% were seen once. Regarding this clone: Its cognate antigen is unknown.

The sequence was collected from an adult with COVID-19. Sequenced material: memory CD4+ T cells from PBMCs. The V and J genes are TRBV5-1 and TRBJ1-6, with TRBD1 identical over 8 bases. CDR3 coding DNA: TGCGCCAGCAGCCTAATGGGACAGGAAAATTCACCCCTCCACTTT. Its translation is CASSLMGQENSPLHF. Combining the CDR3 with reference TRBV5-1 and TRBJ1-6 gives the whole variable domain KAGVTQTPRYLIKTRGQQVTLSCSPISGHRSVSWYQQTPGQGLQFLFEYFSETQRNKGNFPGRFSGRQFSNSRSEMNVSTLELGDSALYLCASSLMGQENSPLHFGNGTRLTVT.